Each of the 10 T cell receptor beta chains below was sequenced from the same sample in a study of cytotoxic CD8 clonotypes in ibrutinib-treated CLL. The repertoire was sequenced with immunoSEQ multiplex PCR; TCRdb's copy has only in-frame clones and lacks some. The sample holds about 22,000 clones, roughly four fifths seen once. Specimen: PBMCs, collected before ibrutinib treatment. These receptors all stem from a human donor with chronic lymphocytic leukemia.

The CDR3 here is CASSLETGSTGELFF. CDR3 in DNA: TGCGCCAGCAGCTTGGAGACAGGGTCCACCGGGGAGCTGTTTTTT. V is TRBV5-1 and J is TRBJ2-2; 7 bases align to TRBD1. After removal of 0 bases from V and 4 bases from J, the junction contained 3 bases not matched to a gene. This CDR3 has 15 amino acids. In germline, CDR1 is SGHRS, CDR2 YFSETQ.

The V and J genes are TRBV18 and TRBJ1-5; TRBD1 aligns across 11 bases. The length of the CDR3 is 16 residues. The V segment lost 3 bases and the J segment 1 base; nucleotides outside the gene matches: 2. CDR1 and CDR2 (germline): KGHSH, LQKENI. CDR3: CASSPGQGASNQPQHF. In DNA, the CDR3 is TGTGCCAGCTCACCCGGACAGGGGGCGAGCAATCAGCCCCAGCATTTT.

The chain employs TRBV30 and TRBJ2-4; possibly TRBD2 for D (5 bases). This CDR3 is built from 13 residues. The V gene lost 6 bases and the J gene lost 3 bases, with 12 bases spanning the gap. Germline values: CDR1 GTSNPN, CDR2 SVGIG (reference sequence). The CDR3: CACYLRDKNIQYF. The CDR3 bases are TGTGCCTGCTATCTCCGGGACAAAAACATTCAGTACTTC. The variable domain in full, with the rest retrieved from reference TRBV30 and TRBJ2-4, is SQTIHQWPATLVQPVGSPLSLECTVEGTSNPNLYWYRQAAGRGLQLLFYSVGIGQISSEVPQNLSASRPQDRQFILSSKKLLLSDSGFYLCACYLRDKNIQYFGAGTRLSVL.

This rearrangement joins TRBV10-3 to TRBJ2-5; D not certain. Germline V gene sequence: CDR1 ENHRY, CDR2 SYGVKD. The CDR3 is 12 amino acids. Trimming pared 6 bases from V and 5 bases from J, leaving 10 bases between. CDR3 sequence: CAISEVSETQYF. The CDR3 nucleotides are TGTGCCATCAGCGAGGTCTCCGAGACCCAGTACTTC.

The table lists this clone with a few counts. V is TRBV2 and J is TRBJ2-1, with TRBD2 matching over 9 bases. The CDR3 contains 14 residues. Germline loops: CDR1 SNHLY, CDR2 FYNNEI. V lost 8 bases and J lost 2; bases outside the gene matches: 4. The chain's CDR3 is CASERLAAYNEQFF. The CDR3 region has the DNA TGTGCCAGCGAACGACTAGCGGCCTACAATGAGCAGTTCTTC.

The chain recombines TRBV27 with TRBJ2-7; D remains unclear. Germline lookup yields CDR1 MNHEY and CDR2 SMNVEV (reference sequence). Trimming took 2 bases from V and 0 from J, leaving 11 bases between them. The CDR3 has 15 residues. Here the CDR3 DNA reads TGTGCCAGCAGTTTAGCAACTGGCCACTCCTACGAGCAGTACTTC. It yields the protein CASSLATGHSYEQYF.

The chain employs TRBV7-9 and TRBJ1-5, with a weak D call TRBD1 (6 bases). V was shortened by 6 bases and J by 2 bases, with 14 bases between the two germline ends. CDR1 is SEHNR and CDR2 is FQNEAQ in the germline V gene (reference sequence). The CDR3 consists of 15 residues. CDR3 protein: CASSSGAGGNQPQHF. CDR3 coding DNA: TGTGCCAGCAGTTCAGGGGCCGGGGGCAATCAGCCCCAGCATTTT.

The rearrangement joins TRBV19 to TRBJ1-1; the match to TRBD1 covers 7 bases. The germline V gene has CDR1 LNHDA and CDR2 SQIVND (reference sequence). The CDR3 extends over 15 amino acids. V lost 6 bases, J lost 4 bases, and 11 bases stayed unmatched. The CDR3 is CASRGKWGQPTEAFF. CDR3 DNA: TGTGCCAGTAGAGGTAAGTGGGGACAGCCCACTGAAGCTTTCTTT.

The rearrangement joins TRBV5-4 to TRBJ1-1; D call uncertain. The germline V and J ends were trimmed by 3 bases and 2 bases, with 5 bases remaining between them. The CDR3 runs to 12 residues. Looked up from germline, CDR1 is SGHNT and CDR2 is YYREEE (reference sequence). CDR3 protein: CASSSRNTEAFF. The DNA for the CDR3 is TGTGCCAGCAGCTCCAGAAACACTGAAGCTTTCTTT.

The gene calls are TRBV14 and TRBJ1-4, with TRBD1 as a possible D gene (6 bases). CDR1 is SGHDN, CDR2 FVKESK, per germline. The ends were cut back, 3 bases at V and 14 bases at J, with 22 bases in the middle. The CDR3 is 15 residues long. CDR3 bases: TGTGCCAGCAGCCAGGACAGCCGCGATTCAATTGGGCTGTTTTTT. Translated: CASSQDSRDSIGLFF.